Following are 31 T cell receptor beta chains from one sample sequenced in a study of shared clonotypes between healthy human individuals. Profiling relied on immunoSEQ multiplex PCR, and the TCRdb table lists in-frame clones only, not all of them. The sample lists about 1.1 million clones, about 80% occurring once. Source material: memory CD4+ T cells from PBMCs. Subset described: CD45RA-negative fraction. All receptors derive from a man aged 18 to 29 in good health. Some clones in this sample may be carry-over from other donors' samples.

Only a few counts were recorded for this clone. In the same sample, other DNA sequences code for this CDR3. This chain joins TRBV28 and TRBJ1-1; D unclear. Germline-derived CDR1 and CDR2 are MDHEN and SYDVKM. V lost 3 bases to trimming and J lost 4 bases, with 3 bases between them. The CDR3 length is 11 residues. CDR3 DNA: TGTGCCAGCAGTTTGACCACTGAAGCTTTCTTT. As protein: CASSLTTEAFF. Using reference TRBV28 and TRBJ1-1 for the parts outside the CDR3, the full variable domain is DVKVTQSSRYLVKRTGEKVFLECVQDMDHENMFWYRQDPGLGLRLIYFSYDVKMKEKGDIPEGYSVSREKKERFSLILESASTNQTSMYLCASSLTTEAFFGQGTRLTVV.

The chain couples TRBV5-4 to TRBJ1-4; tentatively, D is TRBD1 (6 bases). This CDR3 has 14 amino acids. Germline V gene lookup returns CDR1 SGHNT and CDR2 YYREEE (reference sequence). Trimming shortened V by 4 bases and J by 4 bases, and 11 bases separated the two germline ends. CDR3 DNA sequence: TGTGCCAGCAGCCCGGACAGACTTAATGAAAAACTGTTTTTT. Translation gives CASSPDRLNEKLFF.

This CDR3 reads CASSQPGQGRNTIYF. CDR3 DNA: TGTGCCAGCAGCCAACCGGGACAGGGACGAAACACCATATATTTT. The rearrangement links TRBV28 to TRBJ1-3; the match to TRBD1 covers 9 bases. Per germline, CDR1 MDHEN and CDR2 SYDVKM. V was pared by 6 bases and J by 5 bases, with 8 bases of the junction left unmatched. The CDR3 runs 15 residues.

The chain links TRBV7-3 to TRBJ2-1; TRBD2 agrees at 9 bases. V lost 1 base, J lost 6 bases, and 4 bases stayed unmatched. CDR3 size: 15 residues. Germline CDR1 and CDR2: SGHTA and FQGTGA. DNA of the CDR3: TGTGCCAGCAGCTTAATGCGGGAGGGCCGCAATGAGCAGTTCTTC. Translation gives CASSLMREGRNEQFF.

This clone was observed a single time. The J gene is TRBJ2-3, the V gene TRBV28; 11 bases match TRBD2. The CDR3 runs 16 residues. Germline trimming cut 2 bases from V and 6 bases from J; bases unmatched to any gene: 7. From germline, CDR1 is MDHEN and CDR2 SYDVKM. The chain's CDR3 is CASSLGLAGGSDTQYF. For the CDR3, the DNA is TGTGCCAGCAGTTTAGGGCTAGCGGGAGGTTCGGATACGCAGTATTTT.

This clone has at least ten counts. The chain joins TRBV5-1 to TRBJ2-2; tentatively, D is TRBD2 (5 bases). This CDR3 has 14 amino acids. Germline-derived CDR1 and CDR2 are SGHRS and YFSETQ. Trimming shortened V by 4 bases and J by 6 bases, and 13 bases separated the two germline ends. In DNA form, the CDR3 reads TGCGCCAGCAGCCCCTCGGAGGTTGCCGGGGAGCTGTTTTTT. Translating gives CASSPSEVAGELFF. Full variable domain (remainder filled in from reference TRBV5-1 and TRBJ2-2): KAGVTQTPRYLIKTRGQQVTLSCSPISGHRSVSWYQQTPGQGLQFLFEYFSETQRNKGNFPGRFSGRQFSNSRSEMNVSTLELGDSALYLCASSPSEVAGELFFGEGSRLTVL.

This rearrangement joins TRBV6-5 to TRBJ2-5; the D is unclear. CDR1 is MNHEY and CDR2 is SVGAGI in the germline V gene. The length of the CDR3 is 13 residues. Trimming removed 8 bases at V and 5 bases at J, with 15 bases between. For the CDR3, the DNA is TGTGCCAGCTCTCCGCACACGCTTGAGACCCAGTACTTC. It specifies CASSPHTLETQYF.

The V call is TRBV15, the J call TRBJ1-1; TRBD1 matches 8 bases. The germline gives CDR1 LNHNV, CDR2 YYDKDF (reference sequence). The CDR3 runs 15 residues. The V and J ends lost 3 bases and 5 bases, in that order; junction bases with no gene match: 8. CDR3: CATSSLRGRWTEAFF. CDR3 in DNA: TGTGCCACCAGCAGCCTCAGGGGGCGGTGGACTGAAGCTTTCTTT. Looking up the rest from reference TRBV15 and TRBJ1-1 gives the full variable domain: DAMVIQNPRYQVTQFGKPVTLSCSQTLNHNVMYWYQQKSSQAPKLLFHYYDKDFNNEADTPDNFQSRRPNTSFCFLDIRSPGLGDTAMYLCATSSLRGRWTEAFFGQGTRLTVV.

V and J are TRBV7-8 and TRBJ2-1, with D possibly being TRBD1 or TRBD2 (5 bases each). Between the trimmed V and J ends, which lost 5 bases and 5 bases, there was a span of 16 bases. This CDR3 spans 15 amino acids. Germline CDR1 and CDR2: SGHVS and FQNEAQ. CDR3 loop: CASSGGRLLNNEQFF. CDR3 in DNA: TGTGCCAGCAGCGGGGGTCGGCTCTTAAACAATGAGCAGTTCTTC.

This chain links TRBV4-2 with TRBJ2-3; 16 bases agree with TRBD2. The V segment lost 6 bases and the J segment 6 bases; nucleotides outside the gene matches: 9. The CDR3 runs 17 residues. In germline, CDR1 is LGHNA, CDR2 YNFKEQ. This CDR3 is CASRGTSGRALPDTQYF. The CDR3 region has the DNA TGTGCCAGCAGGGGGACTAGCGGGAGGGCTTTACCCGATACGCAGTATTTT.

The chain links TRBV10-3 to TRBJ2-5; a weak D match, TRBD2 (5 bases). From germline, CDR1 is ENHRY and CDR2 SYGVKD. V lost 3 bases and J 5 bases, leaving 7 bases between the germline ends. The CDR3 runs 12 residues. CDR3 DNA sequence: TGTGCCATCAGTGAAAGGGAGGAGACCCAGTACTTC. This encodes CAISEREETQYF.

The CDR3 sequence is CASSPGSMGNEQFF. The CDR3 bases are TGCGCCAGCAGCCCTGGTTCAATGGGGAATGAGCAGTTCTTC. The chain carries TRBV4-3 and TRBJ2-1, with no clear D. This CDR3 has 14 residues. Germline V CDR1 and CDR2: LGHNA, YSLEER. The V and J ends lost 4 bases and 7 bases respectively, with 14 bases between them.

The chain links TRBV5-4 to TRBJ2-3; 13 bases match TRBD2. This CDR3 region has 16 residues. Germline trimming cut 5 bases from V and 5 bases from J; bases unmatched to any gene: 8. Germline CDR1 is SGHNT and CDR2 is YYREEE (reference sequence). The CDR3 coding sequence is TGTGCCAGCAGGAGAGGGACTAGCGGGGAGGGAGATACGCAGTATTTT. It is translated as CASRRGTSGEGDTQYF.

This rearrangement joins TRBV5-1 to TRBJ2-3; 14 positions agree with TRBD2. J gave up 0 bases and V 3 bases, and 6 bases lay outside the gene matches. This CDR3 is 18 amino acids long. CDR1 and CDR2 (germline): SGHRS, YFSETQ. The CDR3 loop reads CASSWGLAGDLSTDTQYF. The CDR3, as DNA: TGCGCCAGCAGCTGGGGACTAGCGGGAGACCTCAGCACAGATACGCAGTATTTT.

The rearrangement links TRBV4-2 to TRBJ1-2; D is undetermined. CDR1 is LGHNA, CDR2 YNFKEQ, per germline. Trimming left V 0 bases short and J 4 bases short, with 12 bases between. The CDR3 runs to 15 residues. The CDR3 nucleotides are TGTGCCAGCAGCCAAGATATGGCGAAAACCTATGGCTACACCTTC. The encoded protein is CASSQDMAKTYGYTF.

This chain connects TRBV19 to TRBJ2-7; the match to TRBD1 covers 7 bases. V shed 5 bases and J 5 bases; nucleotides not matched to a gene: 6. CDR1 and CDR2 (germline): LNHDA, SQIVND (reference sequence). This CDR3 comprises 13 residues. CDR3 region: CASSWGQTNEQYF. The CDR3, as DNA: TGTGCCAGTAGTTGGGGACAGACCAACGAGCAGTACTTC.

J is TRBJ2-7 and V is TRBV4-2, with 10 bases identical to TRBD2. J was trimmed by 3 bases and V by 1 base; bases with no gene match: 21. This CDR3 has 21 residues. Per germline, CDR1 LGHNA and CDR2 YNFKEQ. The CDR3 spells CASSQVLASGSWGPGNYEQYF. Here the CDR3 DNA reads TGTGCCAGCAGCCAAGTTTTGGCTAGCGGGAGTTGGGGCCCAGGAAACTACGAGCAGTACTTC.

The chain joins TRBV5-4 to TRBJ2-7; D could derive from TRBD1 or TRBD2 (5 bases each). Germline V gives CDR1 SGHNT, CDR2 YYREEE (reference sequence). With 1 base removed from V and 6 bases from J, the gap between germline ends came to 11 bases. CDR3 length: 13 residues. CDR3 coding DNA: TGTGCCAGCAGCTTGCCCCTGGGACCCGAGCAGTACTTC. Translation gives CASSLPLGPEQYF.

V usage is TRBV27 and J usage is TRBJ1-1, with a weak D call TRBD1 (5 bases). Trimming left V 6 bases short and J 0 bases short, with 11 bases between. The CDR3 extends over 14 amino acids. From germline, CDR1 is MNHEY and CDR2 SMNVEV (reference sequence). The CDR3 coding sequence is TGTGCCAGCAGAGGGGAGTTTGTGAACACTGAAGCTTTCTTT. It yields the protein CASRGEFVNTEAFF.

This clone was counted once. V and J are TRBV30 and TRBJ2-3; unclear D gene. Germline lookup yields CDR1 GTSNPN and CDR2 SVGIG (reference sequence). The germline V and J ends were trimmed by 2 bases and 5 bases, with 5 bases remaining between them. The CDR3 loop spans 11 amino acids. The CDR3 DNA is TGTGCCTGGAGTTTCGTAGATACGCAGTATTTT. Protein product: CAWSFVDTQYF.

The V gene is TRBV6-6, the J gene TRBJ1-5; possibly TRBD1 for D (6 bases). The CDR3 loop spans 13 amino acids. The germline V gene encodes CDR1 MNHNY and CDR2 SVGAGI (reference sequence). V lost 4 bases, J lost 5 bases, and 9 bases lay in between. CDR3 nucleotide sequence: TGTGCCAGCAGTTTGGGGGCCCATCAGCCCCAGCATTTT. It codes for CASSLGAHQPQHF.

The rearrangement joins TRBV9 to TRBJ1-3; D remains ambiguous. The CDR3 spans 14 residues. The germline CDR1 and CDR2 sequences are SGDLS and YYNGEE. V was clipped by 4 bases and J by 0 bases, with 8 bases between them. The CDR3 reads CASSFYSSGNTIYF. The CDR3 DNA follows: TGTGCCAGCAGCTTCTACAGCTCTGGAAACACCATATATTTT.

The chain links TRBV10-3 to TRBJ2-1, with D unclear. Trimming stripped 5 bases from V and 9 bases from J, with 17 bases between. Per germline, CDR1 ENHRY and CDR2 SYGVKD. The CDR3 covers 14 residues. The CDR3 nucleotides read TGTGCCATCAGTCACAATCAGAGGCCTTCTGAGCAGTTCTTC. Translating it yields CAISHNQRPSEQFF.

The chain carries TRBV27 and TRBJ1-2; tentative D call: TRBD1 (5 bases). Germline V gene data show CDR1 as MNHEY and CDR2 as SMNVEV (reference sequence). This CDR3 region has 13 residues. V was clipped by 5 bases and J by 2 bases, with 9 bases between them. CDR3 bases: TGTGCCAGCAGTCCGGGGCCAAACTATGGCTACACCTTC. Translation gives CASSPGPNYGYTF.

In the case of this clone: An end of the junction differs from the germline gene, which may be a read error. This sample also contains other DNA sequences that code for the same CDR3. The DNA for the CDR3 is TGTGCCAGTACCCCAGGCGGCTCTGGAAACACCATATATTTC. It encodes CASTPGGSGNTIYF. This chain uses TRBV6-5 with TRBJ1-3; D not resolved. CDR1 and CDR2 from the germline V gene are MNHEY and SVGAGI. The CDR3 extends over 14 amino acids.

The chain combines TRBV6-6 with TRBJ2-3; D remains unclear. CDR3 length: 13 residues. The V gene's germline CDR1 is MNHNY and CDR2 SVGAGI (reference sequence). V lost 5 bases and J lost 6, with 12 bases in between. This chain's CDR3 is CASSPGDGDTQYF. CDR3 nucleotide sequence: TGTGCCAGCAGTCCTGGAGACGGGGATACGCAGTATTTT.

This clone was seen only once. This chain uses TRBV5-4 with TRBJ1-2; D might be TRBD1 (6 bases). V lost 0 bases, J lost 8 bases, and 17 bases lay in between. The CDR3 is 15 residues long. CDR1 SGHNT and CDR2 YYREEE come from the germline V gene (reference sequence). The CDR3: CASSLGLTGQTGYTF. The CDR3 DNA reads TGTGCCAGCAGCTTGGGGCTGACAGGCCAGACCGGCTACACCTTC.

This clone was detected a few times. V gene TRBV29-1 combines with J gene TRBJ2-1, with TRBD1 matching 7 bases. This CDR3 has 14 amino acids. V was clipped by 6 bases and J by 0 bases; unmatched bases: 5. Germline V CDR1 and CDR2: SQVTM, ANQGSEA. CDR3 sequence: CSVQTGSSYNEQFF. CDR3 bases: TGCAGCGTCCAGACAGGGAGCTCCTACAATGAGCAGTTCTTC.

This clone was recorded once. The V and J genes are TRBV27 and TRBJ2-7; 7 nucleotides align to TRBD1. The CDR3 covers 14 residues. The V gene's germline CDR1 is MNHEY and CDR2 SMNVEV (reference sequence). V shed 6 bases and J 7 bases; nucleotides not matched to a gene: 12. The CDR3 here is CASSLTDRAGEQYF. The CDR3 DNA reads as TGTGCCAGCAGCCTGACCGACAGGGCCGGAGAGCAGTACTTC.

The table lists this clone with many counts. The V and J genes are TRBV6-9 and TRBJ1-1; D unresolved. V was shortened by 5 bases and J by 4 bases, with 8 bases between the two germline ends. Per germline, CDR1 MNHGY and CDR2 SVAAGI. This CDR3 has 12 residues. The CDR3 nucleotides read TGTGCCAGCAGTATAAAAGGCACTGAAGCTTTCTTT. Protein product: CASSIKGTEAFF.

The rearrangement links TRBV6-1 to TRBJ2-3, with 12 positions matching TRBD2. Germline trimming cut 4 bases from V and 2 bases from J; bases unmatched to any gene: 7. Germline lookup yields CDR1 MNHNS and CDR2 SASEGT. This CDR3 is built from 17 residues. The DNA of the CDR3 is TGTGCCAGCAGTGGGATGAGGACTAGCGGGGACACAGATACGCAGTATTTT. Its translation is CASSGMRTSGDTDTQYF.